One and the same sample provided the 27 T cell receptor beta chains below, sequenced in a study of beta chain features in type 1 diabetes. Since all of the isolated RNA was reverse transcribed, expressed TCRB transcripts were what got sequenced. Clones were read by immunoSEQ multiplex PCR, and TCRdb kept only the in-frame ones, dropping some. In the table there are 160,000 or so clones, roughly 11% of which are singletons. The source material was central memory CD4+ T cells from blood. All receptors come from a man aged 18 to 29 in good health.

Only a few counts were recorded for this clone. J is TRBJ1-1 and V is TRBV29-1, with 8 bases lining up with TRBD1. CDR1 is SQVTM, CDR2 ANQGSEA, per germline. The CDR3 is 13 amino acids. The J segment lost 3 bases and the V segment lost 7 bases, leaving 7 bases of the junction unmatched. CDR3 in amino acids: CSARTGSDTEAFF. For the CDR3, the DNA is TGCAGCGCTCGGACAGGGAGCGACACTGAAGCTTTCTTT.

The chain uses TRBV6-1 and TRBJ2-2; 9 positions match TRBD1. The CDR3 has 15 residues. The germline CDR1 and CDR2 sequences are MNHNS and SASEGT. The V and J ends lost 0 bases and 5 bases, in that order; junction bases with no gene match: 1. CDR3 sequence (DNA): TGTGCCAGCAGTGAAGCCGGGACAGGGACCGGGGAGCTGTTTTTT. It codes for CASSEAGTGTGELFF.

The chain has TRBV4-3 and TRBJ1-4; 12 bases are a match to TRBD1. Trimming removed 0 bases from V and 7 bases from J; junction bases left unmatched: 3. Germline CDR1 and CDR2: LGHNA and YSLEER. The CDR3 consists of 16 residues. In DNA form, the CDR3 reads TGCGCCAGCAGCCAAGATGGGACAGGGGGCGGTGAAAAACTGTTTTTT. Its translation: CASSQDGTGGGEKLFF.

This clone was recorded a few times. The rearrangement links TRBV5-1 to TRBJ1-2; D ambiguous. The CDR3 has 15 residues. Trimming took off 2 bases at V and 0 bases at J, with 11 bases between the two ends. Germline CDR1 reads SGHRS; CDR2 reads YFSETQ. The CDR3 nucleotides are TGCGCCAGCAGCTTCGGATTTGTCACTAACTATGGCTACACCTTC. This codes for CASSFGFVTNYGYTF.

This clone appeared a few times. The chain uses TRBV10-3 and TRBJ2-6, with a possible D match to TRBD1 (6 bases). The ends were cut back, 0 bases at V and 2 bases at J, with 8 bases in the middle. Germline V gene lookup returns CDR1 ENHRY and CDR2 SYGVKD. The CDR3 has 16 amino acids. The CDR3 DNA is TGTGCCATCAGTGAGTCAACAGGGCCTGGGGCCAACGTCCTGACTTTC. Translation gives CAISESTGPGANVLTF.

This clone has only a few counts. This chain joins TRBV9 and TRBJ2-2; D is perhaps TRBD1 or TRBD2 (6 bases each). This CDR3 contains 15 residues. Trimming took 2 bases from V and 5 from J, leaving 13 bases between them. Germline-derived CDR1 and CDR2 are SGDLS and YYNGEE. CDR3 sequence (DNA): TGTGCCAGCAGCGTGAGCAGGGGACTTACCGGGGAGCTGTTTTTT. Translation gives CASSVSRGLTGELFF. The whole variable domain, filled in from reference TRBV9 and TRBJ2-2, reads DSGVTQTPKHLITATGQRVTLRCSPRSGDLSVYWYQQSLDQGLQFLIQYYNGEERAKGNILERFSAQQFPDLHSELNLSSLELGDSALYFCASSVSRGLTGELFFGEGSRLTVL.

The chain links TRBV14 to TRBJ2-3; possibly TRBD2 for D (6 bases). The V gene's germline CDR1 is SGHDN and CDR2 FVKESK. The CDR3 spans 18 residues. V lost 0 bases and J lost 1, with 17 bases in between. CDR3 sequence reads: CASSQEGERPGGTDTQYF. DNA of the CDR3: TGTGCCAGCAGCCAAGAGGGAGAGCGACCGGGAGGCACAGATACGCAGTATTTT.

This clone was picked up many times. The rearrangement links TRBV7-2 to TRBJ2-7; 9 bases map to TRBD2. In germline, CDR1 is SGHTA, CDR2 FQGNSA. Unmatched junction bases numbered 4, after V lost 2 bases and J lost 2 bases. The CDR3 extends over 15 amino acids. CDR3 protein: CASSLRPSGTYEQYF. The CDR3 DNA follows: TGTGCCAGCAGCTTAAGGCCTAGCGGGACCTACGAGCAGTACTTC.

This chain joins TRBV28 and TRBJ2-5; TRBD1 aligns across 7 bases. The V and J ends lost 8 bases and 4 bases, in that order; junction bases with no gene match: 10. CDR1 and CDR2 from the germline V gene are MDHEN and SYDVKM. This CDR3 comprises 14 residues. In DNA, the CDR3 is TGTGCCAGCGGTGAGGGGGCGAGGGCAGAGACCCAGTACTTC. Translated: CASGEGARAETQYF.

At least ten counts were recorded for this clone. The J gene is TRBJ2-3, the V gene TRBV6-1, with 8 bases aligning to TRBD1. Germline CDR1 and CDR2: MNHNS and SASEGT. V shed 7 bases and J 3 bases; nucleotides not matched to a gene: 6. The CDR3 consists of 14 residues. CDR3 DNA: TGTGCCAGCACGTCGAGGACAGGGACAGATACGCAGTATTTT. Translating it yields CASTSRTGTDTQYF.

This clone was seen many times. The rearrangement links TRBV5-1 to TRBJ2-3; D remains unclear. Germline assignment: CDR1 SGHRS and CDR2 YFSETQ. V dropped 1 base and J dropped 0 bases, with 12 bases sitting between them. This CDR3 has 16 amino acids. The CDR3 bases are TGCGCCAGCAGCTTGACCGGCAGAGTCAGCACAGATACGCAGTATTTT. As protein: CASSLTGRVSTDTQYF.

The rearrangement joins TRBV6-6 to TRBJ1-2, with 7 nucleotides matching TRBD1. Germline V gives CDR1 MNHNY, CDR2 SVGAGI (reference sequence). There are 14 residues in the CDR3. V lost 7 bases to trimming and J lost 4 bases; unmatched junction nucleotides: 9. The CDR3 coding sequence is TGTGCCAGCAACCCCGACGACAGGGCCTATGGCTACACCTTC. It specifies CASNPDDRAYGYTF.

The chain joins TRBV7-9 to TRBJ2-1; 8 bases agree with TRBD1. Germline CDR1 SEHNR, CDR2 FQNEAQ (reference sequence). Trimming at V came to 8 bases and at J to 8 bases, leaving 14 bases not matched to a gene. The CDR3 totals 15 residues. The CDR3 DNA sequence: TGTGCCAGCGGAACGAACAGGGGGTTGAGGGATGAGCAGTTCTTC. It is translated as CASGTNRGLRDEQFF.

This sequence joins TRBV7-3 and TRBJ2-7; the D gene is possibly TRBD1 (5 bases). The ends were cut back, 2 bases at V and 2 bases at J, with 10 bases in the middle. CDR3 length equals 14 residues. Per the germline V gene, CDR1 is SGHTA and CDR2 is FQGTGA. CDR3 bases: TGTGCCAGCAGCTTATTTGCAGGGCCCTACGAGCAGTACTTC. It translates to CASSLFAGPYEQYF.

This clone was counted a few times. This sequence joins TRBV5-4 and TRBJ2-5; maybe TRBD1 (7 bases). The V and J ends lost 4 bases and 5 bases respectively, with 18 bases between them. Germline V lookup: CDR1 SGHNT, CDR2 YYREEE (reference sequence). This CDR3 has 15 residues. Here the CDR3 DNA reads TGTGCCAGCAGCACGCCATCGACAGGGAGGGAGACCCAGTACTTC. Its protein product is CASSTPSTGRETQYF.

The V gene is TRBV28, the J gene TRBJ2-5; tentative D call: TRBD1 (6 bases). CDR1 and CDR2 from the germline V gene are MDHEN and SYDVKM. The CDR3 is 18 amino acids. The V end lost 4 bases, the J end lost 4 bases, and 25 bases lay between the germline ends. The CDR3 protein is CASSYITYRDNGRETQYF. For the CDR3, the DNA is TGTGCCAGCAGTTATATAACTTACCGGGACAACGGACGAGAGACCCAGTACTTC.

In this sample, this clone turned up many times. The chain joins TRBV7-2 to TRBJ1-2; 9 nucleotides match TRBD1. The CDR3 totals 15 residues. Germline CDR1 is SGHTA and CDR2 is FQGNSA. J lost 7 bases, V lost 1 base, and 7 bases had no gene match. Written as DNA, the CDR3 is TGTGCCAGCAGCTTAGACTCCGGGACAGGGTCTGGCTACACCTTC. This encodes CASSLDSGTGSGYTF.

In this sample, this clone turned up a few times. This chain joins TRBV6-5 and TRBJ2-3; 8 bases are a match to TRBD2. The CDR3 is 14 amino acids. The V gene end was trimmed by 1 base and the J gene end by 8 bases; junction bases not matched to a gene: 5. Germline lookup yields CDR1 MNHEY and CDR2 SVGAGI. DNA for the CDR3: TGTGCCAGCAGTTACTACGGGAGGGAGGGTACGCAGTATTTT. This encodes CASSYYGREGTQYF.

The chain is built from TRBV5-1 and TRBJ2-3, with 10 bases identical to TRBD2. Germline CDR1 SGHRS, CDR2 YFSETQ. Losses at the gene ends were 1 base for V and 0 bases for J; bases not matched to a gene: 5. This CDR3 spans 17 amino acids. The CDR3 DNA reads as TGCGCCAGCAGCTTGACCGTGACTAGCGGGAGCACAGATACGCAGTATTTT. It codes for CASSLTVTSGSTDTQYF.

This clone was found a few times. The genes are TRBV27 and TRBJ1-3; D gene uncertain. This CDR3 region has 13 residues. V lost 6 bases, J lost 2 bases, and 8 bases lay in between. Looked up from germline, CDR1 is MNHEY and CDR2 is SMNVEV (reference sequence). The CDR3 loop reads CASRRDPGNTIYF. CDR3 DNA: TGTGCCAGCAGAAGAGACCCTGGAAACACCATATATTTT.

This chain joins TRBV7-9 and TRBJ1-4, with TRBD1 matching over 8 bases. The trim removed 5 bases at V and 7 bases at J, leaving 12 bases unmatched. The CDR3 contains 16 residues. CDR1 and CDR2 from the germline V gene are SEHNR and FQNEAQ (reference sequence). The CDR3 here is CASSDQGAGRGEKLFF. Here the CDR3 DNA reads TGTGCCAGCAGCGACCAGGGGGCAGGTCGTGGTGAAAAACTGTTTTTT. Full variable domain (remainder filled in from reference TRBV7-9 and TRBJ1-4): DTGVSQNPRHKITKRGQNVTFRCDPISEHNRLYWYRQTLGQGPEFLTYFQNEAQLEKSRLLSDRFSAERPKGSFSTLEIQRTEQGDSAMYLCASSDQGAGRGEKLFFGSGTQLSVL.

This clone has more than one count but fewer than ten. CDR3 residues: CASSQGPNTEAFF. The CDR3 DNA follows: TGTGCCAGCAGCCAAGGACCTAACACTGAAGCTTTCTTT. J is TRBJ1-1 and V is TRBV7-8; D gene uncertain. Germline V lookup: CDR1 SGHVS, CDR2 FQNEAQ. This CDR3 region has 13 residues. Trimming shortened V by 5 bases and J by 2 bases, and 9 bases separated the two germline ends.

This clone was recorded a few times. The chain recombines TRBV27 with TRBJ2-3; D tentatively reads TRBD1 or TRBD2 (6 bases each). This CDR3 is 14 amino acids long. The V end was cut by 7 bases, the J end by 4 bases, with 15 bases between. CDR1 MNHEY and CDR2 SMNVEV come from the germline V gene (reference sequence). Here the CDR3 reads CASTRGRGSDTQYF. The CDR3 nucleotides read TGTGCCAGCACGCGGGGCAGGGGCTCAGATACGCAGTATTTT.

This clone was seen only a few times. The chain combines TRBV7-3 with TRBJ2-2; TRBD1 might be the D (5 bases). In germline, CDR1 is SGHTA, CDR2 FQGTGA. The CDR3 is made up of 14 amino acids. V lost 4 bases, J lost 6 bases, and 12 bases lay in between. The DNA of the CDR3 is TGTGCCAGCAGCTCTAGACAGTTTTCCGGGGAGCTGTTTTTT. Its translation: CASSSRQFSGELFF. The whole variable domain, remainder taken from reference TRBV7-3 and TRBJ2-2, is GAGVSQTPSNKVTEKGKYVELRCDPISGHTALYWYRQSLGQGPEFLIYFQGTGAADDSGLPNDRFFAVRPEGSVSTLKIQRTERGDSAVYLCASSSRQFSGELFFGEGSRLTVL.

This clone was counted only a few times. The chain links TRBV4-2 to TRBJ1-4; 8 nucleotides line up with TRBD1. This CDR3 spans 14 amino acids. CDR1 and CDR2 from the germline V gene are LGHNA and YNFKEQ. Losses at the gene ends were 4 bases for V and 7 bases for J; bases not matched to a gene: 5. In nucleotides, the CDR3 is TGTGCCAGCAGCCCGACAGGGGTTGGTGAAAAACTGTTTTTT. Protein product: CASSPTGVGEKLFF.

V gene TRBV30 combines with J gene TRBJ1-6, with D tentatively TRBD1 (5 bases). Germline loops: CDR1 GTSNPN, CDR2 SVGIG (reference sequence). Trimming took off 4 bases at V and 7 bases at J, with 11 bases between the two ends. This CDR3 comprises 13 residues. The CDR3 DNA is TGTGCCTGGAATTCGGGGACCAATTCACCCCTCCACTTT. It yields the protein CAWNSGTNSPLHF.

This clone came up a few times. Here the CDR3 DNA reads TGTGCCAGCAGCCAAAGCAGGGGAACCTATGGCTACACCTTC. Its translation is CASSQSRGTYGYTF. This chain uses TRBV14 with TRBJ1-2; maybe TRBD1 (6 bases). The V gene's germline CDR1 is SGHDN and CDR2 FVKESK. Trimming took off 2 bases at V and 4 bases at J, with 11 bases between the two ends. This CDR3 has 14 amino acids.